These 32 T cell receptor beta chains originate from one sample sequenced in a study of blood T cell repertoires in COVID-19. The data were produced by immunoSEQ multiplex PCR, yet TCRdb's version contains in-frame clones alone and is incomplete. The table has around 250,000 clones, around 87% seen once. Sequences were obtained from peripheral blood. The receptors were sampled from a woman aged 70-85 years with active or convalescent COVID-19.

The chain joins TRBV15 to TRBJ2-1; 11 bases align to TRBD1. CDR1 LNHNV and CDR2 YYDKDF come from the germline V gene (reference sequence). The ends lost 3 bases at V and 8 bases at J; junction bases unmatched: 12. This CDR3 is 17 amino acids long. CDR3 region: CATSRGIGQGARDEQFF. The CDR3 DNA is TGTGCCACCAGCAGGGGAATCGGACAGGGGGCTCGAGATGAGCAGTTCTTC. Filled out from reference TRBV15 and TRBJ2-1, the complete variable domain reads DAMVIQNPRYQVTQFGKPVTLSCSQTLNHNVMYWYQQKSSQAPKLLFHYYDKDFNNEADTPDNFQSRRPNTSFCFLDIRSPGLGDTAMYLCATSRGIGQGARDEQFFGPGTRLTVL.

The chain couples TRBV11-3 to TRBJ1-3, with D perhaps matching TRBD1 (5 bases). This CDR3 comprises 14 residues. The V gene lost 3 bases and the J gene lost 2 bases, with 8 bases spanning the gap. In germline, CDR1 is SGHNT, CDR2 YENEEA. The CDR3 DNA sequence: TGTGCCAGCAGCTTGGGAGGGGCTGGAAACACCATATATTTT. Residues: CASSLGGAGNTIYF.

The chain employs TRBV5-1 and TRBJ2-7, with D possibly matching TRBD1 (5 bases). Trimming pared 4 bases from V and 3 bases from J, leaving 8 bases between. CDR1 SGHRS and CDR2 YFSETQ come from the germline V gene. The CDR3 totals 12 residues. CDR3 nucleotide sequence: TGCGCCAGCAGCATCCAGGGCTACGAGCAGTACTTC. This translates into CASSIQGYEQYF.

This rearrangement joins TRBV19 to TRBJ1-6, with D possibly TRBD1 on 5 matching bases. This CDR3 contains 16 residues. Germline V CDR1 and CDR2: LNHDA, SQIVND (reference sequence). Trimming removed 7 bases at V and 9 bases at J, with 22 bases between. The chain's CDR3 is CASTPGREAPPSPLHF. The CDR3 DNA reads TGTGCCAGTACACCCGGCAGGGAGGCGCCTCCTTCACCCCTCCACTTT.

This chain connects TRBV6-6 to TRBJ1-2, with D uncertain. Per germline, CDR1 MNHNY and CDR2 SVGAGI (reference sequence). The CDR3 loop spans 14 amino acids. V lost 5 bases and J 5 bases, leaving 15 bases between the germline ends. The CDR3 sequence is CASSTDMNLYGYTF. Written as DNA, the CDR3 is TGTGCCAGCAGTACCGACATGAATCTGTATGGCTACACCTTC.

The V call is TRBV19, the J call TRBJ1-3; no clear D gene. Trimming removed 5 bases from V and 1 base from J, with 12 bases in between. CDR1 LNHDA and CDR2 SQIVND come from the germline V gene (reference sequence). This CDR3 spans 15 amino acids. The CDR3 nucleotides read TGTGCCAGTAGTGGCGGGTTAGCTTCTGGAAACACCATATATTTT. Translating gives CASSGGLASGNTIYF.

The V call is TRBV7-8, the J call TRBJ2-5; D uncertain. The germline V gene encodes CDR1 SGHVS and CDR2 FQNEAQ. The CDR3 length is 16 residues. V lost 3 bases, J lost 3 bases, and 17 bases lay in between. The CDR3 loop reads CASSLARPDREETQYF. As DNA, the CDR3 is TGTGCCAGCAGCTTGGCTCGACCAGATCGGGAAGAGACCCAGTACTTC.

J is TRBJ2-7 and V is TRBV4-3, with 7 bases that match TRBD2. The CDR3 spans 14 residues. J was trimmed by 4 bases and V by 1 base; bases with no gene match: 4. The V gene's germline CDR1 is LGHNA and CDR2 YSLEER. CDR3: CASSQGGGGYEQYF. The CDR3 DNA follows: TGCGCCAGCAGCCAAGGTGGCGGGGGTTACGAGCAGTACTTC.

The gene calls are TRBV18 and TRBJ2-7; the D is unclear. Germline V gene lookup returns CDR1 KGHSH and CDR2 LQKENI. Trimming left V 2 bases short and J 1 base short, with 6 bases between. CDR3 length equals 13 residues. CDR3 protein: CASSPVTSYEQYF. CDR3 sequence (DNA): TGTGCCAGCTCACCAGTCACTTCCTACGAGCAGTACTTC.

This chain links TRBV11-2 with TRBJ1-1, with TRBD1 matching over 9 bases. V lost 3 bases and J lost 6; bases outside the gene matches: 5. This CDR3 region has 14 residues. Germline V CDR1 and CDR2: SGHAT, FQNNGV. In DNA form, the CDR3 reads TGTGCCAGCAGCTTGATACAGGGGGCTTCTGAAGCTTTCTTT. Encoded protein: CASSLIQGASEAFF.

The chain is built from TRBV11-2 and TRBJ1-3; D unresolved. The V gene lost 3 bases and the J gene lost 0 bases, with 6 bases spanning the gap. This CDR3 region has 14 residues. Germline CDR1 is SGHAT and CDR2 is FQNNGV. CDR3 protein: CASSFESSGNTIYF. DNA of the CDR3: TGTGCCAGCAGCTTCGAGAGCTCTGGAAACACCATATATTTT.

The chain is built from TRBV2 and TRBJ1-4; TRBD1 is a possible D gene (6 bases). CDR3 length: 13 amino acids. V lost 8 bases and J lost 7, with 14 bases in between. CDR1 SNHLY and CDR2 FYNNEI come from the germline V gene. CDR3 amino acids: CASCDRQGEKLFF. CDR3 in DNA: TGTGCCAGCTGCGACAGGCAGGGTGAAAAACTGTTTTTT.

The V and J genes are TRBV19 and TRBJ1-1, with a tentative D call TRBD1 (6 bases). Deletions cut 3 bases from V and 3 bases from J, with 11 bases between. The CDR3 totals 14 residues. Germline V gene data show CDR1 as LNHDA and CDR2 as SQIVND (reference sequence). CDR3 protein: CASSIGTYDTEAFF. The CDR3 nucleotides read TGTGCCAGTAGTATCGGGACATACGACACTGAAGCTTTCTTT.

The chain couples TRBV28 to TRBJ2-7; D is perhaps TRBD2 (6 bases). V was shortened by 4 bases and J by 6 bases, with 19 bases between the two germline ends. Germline V gene data show CDR1 as MDHEN and CDR2 as SYDVKM. CDR3 length: 15 residues. The CDR3 DNA is TGTGCCAGCAGTTCTGGGGGAGGTGGGGTTGGCGAGCAGTACTTC. It encodes CASSSGGGGVGEQYF.

The chain uses TRBV29-1 and TRBJ2-5; tentatively, D is TRBD2 (6 bases). V shed 3 bases and J shed 4 bases, with 12 bases lying between them. The CDR3 consists of 13 residues. CDR1 is SQVTM and CDR2 is ANQGSEA in the germline V gene. The CDR3 is CSVDRVGGETQYF. The CDR3 DNA sequence: TGCAGCGTTGACAGGGTGGGGGGAGAGACCCAGTACTTC.

This chain links TRBV5-8 with TRBJ2-7; maybe TRBD1 (5 bases). The germline V gene has CDR1 SGHTS and CDR2 YDEGEE. There are 14 residues in the CDR3. Trimming pared 1 base from V and 7 bases from J, leaving 15 bases between. The CDR3: CASSLLRGQREQYF. For the CDR3, the DNA is TGTGCCAGCAGCTTGCTGAGAGGACAAAGGGAGCAGTACTTC.

The rearrangement uses TRBV7-6 and TRBJ2-7, with 7 positions matching TRBD2. Germline trimming cut 1 base from V and 2 bases from J; bases unmatched to any gene: 5. Germline V gives CDR1 SGHVS, CDR2 FNYEAQ. The CDR3 has 15 residues. The CDR3 coding sequence is TGTGCCAGCAGCTTAGATGAGGGGAGGGCCTACGAGCAGTACTTC. It specifies CASSLDEGRAYEQYF.

The V gene is TRBV19, the J gene TRBJ1-6; D is perhaps TRBD1 (6 bases). The ends were cut back, 3 bases at V and 4 bases at J, with 10 bases in the middle. The germline CDR1 and CDR2 sequences are LNHDA and SQIVND (reference sequence). This CDR3 is built from 15 residues. Here the CDR3 DNA reads TGTGCCAGTAGTATGCCCGGACAGTATAATTCACCCCTCCACTTT. Translating it yields CASSMPGQYNSPLHF.

The V and J genes are TRBV2 and TRBJ2-7; TRBD1 matches 9 bases. The length of the CDR3 is 13 residues. J gave up 4 bases and V 7 bases, and 5 bases lay outside the gene matches. Germline CDR1 and CDR2: SNHLY and FYNNEI. The CDR3 loop is CASKDRGRYEQYF. In DNA, the CDR3 is TGTGCCAGCAAGGACAGGGGTCGGTACGAGCAGTACTTC. The whole variable domain, remainder taken from reference TRBV2 and TRBJ2-7, is EPEVTQTPSHQVTQMGQEVILRCVPISNHLYFYWYRQILGQKVEFLVSFYNNEISEKSEIFDDQFSVERPDGSNFTLKIRSTKLEDSAMYFCASKDRGRYEQYFGPGTRLTVT.

This sequence joins TRBV9 and TRBJ1-1, with 8 bases matching TRBD1. Germline V CDR1 and CDR2: SGDLS, YYNGEE. The CDR3 runs 15 residues. V gave up 4 bases and J gave up 2 bases; unmatched junction bases: 7. CDR3 region: CASSKMTGANTEAFF. CDR3 bases: TGTGCCAGCAGCAAGATGACAGGGGCAAACACTGAAGCTTTCTTT.

The V call is TRBV7-9, the J call TRBJ2-3; TRBD2 matches 10 bases. V gave up 1 base and J gave up 1 base; unmatched junction bases: 8. This CDR3 is built from 18 residues. Germline CDR1 and CDR2: SEHNR and FQNEAQ (reference sequence). CDR3 nucleotides: TGTGCCAGCAGCTTAGGAAGCGGGGGGGCCTGGGGCACAGATACGCAGTATTTT. Translating gives CASSLGSGGAWGTDTQYF. Full variable domain (rest looked up from reference TRBV7-9 and TRBJ2-3): DTGVSQNPRHKITKRGQNVTFRCDPISEHNRLYWYRQTLGQGPEFLTYFQNEAQLEKSRLLSDRFSAERPKGSFSTLEIQRTEQGDSAMYLCASSLGSGGAWGTDTQYFGPGTRLTVL.

The chain joins TRBV7-6 to TRBJ2-1, with unresolved D. Trimming stripped 5 bases from V and 4 bases from J, with 12 bases between. This CDR3 is built from 14 residues. CDR1 is SGHVS and CDR2 is FNYEAQ in the germline V gene. The CDR3 bases are TGTGCCAGCAGCGGAGCTCCTCGGTACAATGAGCAGTTCTTC. Translating it yields CASSGAPRYNEQFF.

The chain recombines TRBV7-9 with TRBJ2-1; 8 nucleotides agree with TRBD2. This CDR3 is built from 14 residues. Losses at the gene ends were 3 bases for V and 10 bases for J; bases not matched to a gene: 8. Germline CDR1 SEHNR, CDR2 FQNEAQ (reference sequence). The CDR3 spells CASSFGAGEEEQFF. DNA of the CDR3: TGTGCCAGCAGCTTTGGAGCGGGGGAGGAGGAGCAGTTCTTC. Filled out from reference TRBV7-9 and TRBJ2-1, the complete variable domain reads DTGVSQNPRHKITKRGQNVTFRCDPISEHNRLYWYRQTLGQGPEFLTYFQNEAQLEKSRLLSDRFSAERPKGSFSTLEIQRTEQGDSAMYLCASSFGAGEEEQFFGPGTRLTVL.

V is TRBV2 and J is TRBJ1-2; TRBD1 is a possible D gene (6 bases). The V end was cut by 7 bases, the J end by 6 bases, with 21 bases between. Germline V gene lookup returns CDR1 SNHLY and CDR2 FYNNEI. CDR3 length: 15 amino acids. The CDR3 DNA is TGTGCCAGCACTGTCAGCCAGGGGACATGGGATGGCTACACCTTC. Translating it yields CASTVSQGTWDGYTF.

This clone occurred a few times. This chain links TRBV27 with TRBJ1-2; no definite D call. Germline CDR1 is MNHEY and CDR2 is SMNVEV (reference sequence). The CDR3 has 11 amino acids. CDR3 sequence (DNA): TGTCCGGCCGGGGAGAGCTATGGCTACACCTTC. It translates to CPAGESYGYTF.

This sequence joins TRBV7-9 and TRBJ2-1; D is possibly TRBD1 (6 bases). This CDR3 is built from 12 residues. Germline V gene data show CDR1 as SEHNR and CDR2 as FQNEAQ (reference sequence). V was pared by 1 base and J by 8 bases, with 6 bases between. This CDR3 is CASSLEGDEQFF. DNA of the CDR3: TGTGCCAGCAGCTTAGAGGGGGATGAGCAGTTCTTC.

V is TRBV10-3 and J is TRBJ1-2, with TRBD1 matching 7 bases. Losses at the gene ends were 4 bases for V and 4 bases for J; bases not matched to a gene: 3. The CDR3 has 13 amino acids. CDR1 is ENHRY, CDR2 SYGVKD, per germline. Written as DNA, the CDR3 is TGTGCCATCAGTGGGGACAGTATCTATGGCTACACCTTC. It codes for CAISGDSIYGYTF.

The rearrangement links TRBV10-1 to TRBJ1-3; D gene unclear. The CDR3 length is 13 residues. V lost 2 bases and J lost 3, with 5 bases in between. Germline V lookup: CDR1 WNHNN, CDR2 SYGVQD (reference sequence). CDR3 sequence: CASSETGGNTIYF. The CDR3 bases are TGCGCCAGCAGTGAGACTGGTGGAAACACCATATATTTT.

The chain links TRBV9 to TRBJ2-1; tentatively, D is TRBD1 (5 bases). Germline values: CDR1 SGDLS, CDR2 YYNGEE. Trimming shortened V by 4 bases and J by 6 bases, and 20 bases separated the two germline ends. The CDR3 runs 16 residues. The CDR3 spells CASSPIGAIDGNEQFF. CDR3 nucleotides: TGTGCCAGCAGCCCTATAGGGGCCATAGACGGCAATGAGCAGTTCTTC. The full variable domain, rest sourced from reference TRBV9 and TRBJ2-1, is DSGVTQTPKHLITATGQRVTLRCSPRSGDLSVYWYQQSLDQGLQFLIQYYNGEERAKGNILERFSAQQFPDLHSELNLSSLELGDSALYFCASSPIGAIDGNEQFFGPGTRLTVL.

The chain has TRBV6-5 and TRBJ2-5; 7 nucleotides align to TRBD1. Germline V lookup: CDR1 MNHEY, CDR2 SVGAGI. CDR3 length equals 15 residues. Germline trimming cut 5 bases from V and 5 bases from J; bases unmatched to any gene: 11. Written as DNA, the CDR3 is TGTGCCAGCAGTACGTACAGGGGTGCAGGGGAGACCCAGTACTTC. Protein: CASSTYRGAGETQYF.

In DNA form, the CDR3 reads TGTGCCAGCAGTTTGGGGGACAGGGAAGGGTATTTT. It translates to CASSLGDREGYF. The chain employs TRBV12-3 or TRBV12-4 and TRBJ2-3; 9 bases are shared with TRBD1. Unmatched junction bases numbered 6, after V lost 3 bases and J lost 14 bases. CDR3 size: 12 residues.

This clone was observed a single time. CDR3 sequence: CASSLPGRSKKGGYGYTF. Written as DNA, the CDR3 is TGTGCCAGCAGCTTACCGGGACGTTCCAAAAAAGGGGGTTATGGCTACACCTTC. The chain carries TRBV7-6 and TRBJ1-2; tentatively, D is TRBD1 (6 bases). The CDR3 contains 18 residues. Germline CDR1 reads SGHVS; CDR2 reads FNYEAQ. V shed 2 bases and J shed 5 bases, with 24 bases lying between them.